This T cell receptor (beta chain) was found in a study of T cell responses to AZD1222 COVID-19 vaccine. Whole-study findings and limits: The span of vaccine-associated CD4 TCRs extended across spike, with dominance at 160-218 and 743-854. Only six or seven AZD1222 recipients tested seropositive at baseline. Females outnumbered males among donors, who were mostly white British; clonal diversity was possibly underestimated.

The method was immunoSEQ multiplex PCR; TCRdb's version includes in-frame clones alone and lacks a portion of them. The table shows 150,000 to 200,000 clones, with about 86% occurring only once. Combined were second doses at about 4 or about 12 weeks. Regarding this clone: Its cognate antigen is unknown.

J was trimmed by 4 bases and V by 3 bases; bases with no gene match: 3. CDR1 is SGHTA, CDR2 FQGTGA, per germline. This CDR3 is 14 amino acids long. The sequences come from peripheral blood, collected 28 days after the second AZD1222 dose. This TCR was sampled from an adult who received the AZD1222 COVID-19 vaccine. The chain recombines TRBV7-3 with TRBJ1-1, with 9 bases matching TRBD1. The CDR3: CASSLMGQGTEAFF. CDR3 coding DNA: TGTGCCAGCAGCTTGATGGGACAGGGCACTGAAGCTTTCTTT. Based on the CDR3 plus reference TRBV7-3 and TRBJ1-1, the full variable domain is GAGVSQTPSNKVTEKGKYVELRCDPISGHTALYWYRQSLGQGPEFLIYFQGTGAADDSGLPNDRFFAVRPEGSVSTLKIQRTERGDSAVYLCASSLMGQGTEAFFGQGTRLTVV.